This entry lists 28 T cell receptor beta chains sequenced from one sample in a study of cytomegalovirus exposure and HLA in healthy donors. Both 60 Vbeta primers and 13 Jbeta primers went into the PCR. Using immunoSEQ multiplex PCR, the repertoire was profiled, and TCRdb retains in-frame clones only, with some absent. The repertoire holds some 180,000 clones, with 65% to 80% as singletons. Sequences were obtained from PBMCs. The receptor set was obtained from a woman in her thirties in good health and CMV-seropositive.

This clone was recorded only once. The chain has TRBV27 and TRBJ1-6, with D possibly matching TRBD1 (5 bases). The CDR3 totals 12 residues. Trimming removed 5 bases from V and 9 bases from J, with 8 bases in between. Germline assignment: CDR1 MNHEY and CDR2 SMNVEV (reference sequence). The CDR3 protein is CASSMGPSPLHF. CDR3 DNA: TGTGCCAGCAGTATGGGGCCTTCACCCCTCCACTTT.

This clone was counted a few times. The chain couples TRBV6-5 to TRBJ1-3; 12 bases fit TRBD1. Germline loops: CDR1 MNHEY, CDR2 SVGAGI. The CDR3 runs to 15 residues. With V trimmed by 6 bases and J by 7 bases, 7 bases remained unmatched. The DNA of the CDR3 is TGTGCCAGCAGGATGGGACAGGGGGCGCGGAACACCATATATTTT. Its protein product is CASRMGQGARNTIYF.

The chain joins TRBV18 to TRBJ1-3; TRBD1 agrees at 7 bases. The CDR3 has 16 amino acids. V shed 1 base, J shed 0 bases, and the junction held 3 bases outside the gene matches. Germline loops: CDR1 KGHSH, CDR2 LQKENI. The CDR3 reads CASSPRGTVSGNTIYF. CDR3 DNA: TGTGCCAGCTCACCACGGGGGACAGTCTCTGGAAACACCATATATTTT. The variable domain in full, with the rest retrieved from reference TRBV18 and TRBJ1-3, is NAGVMQNPRHLVRRRGQEARLRCSPMKGHSHVYWYRQLPEEGLKFMVYLQKENIIDESGMPKERFSAEFPKEGPSILRIQQVVRGDSAAYFCASSPRGTVSGNTIYFGEGSWLTVV.

This chain joins TRBV4-3 and TRBJ2-1, with a tentative D call TRBD2 (6 bases). Germline CDR1 reads LGHNA; CDR2 reads YSLEER. The CDR3 runs 15 residues. V lost 0 bases and J 4 bases, leaving 10 bases between the germline ends. The CDR3 DNA reads as TGCGCCAGCAGCCAAGATGGCGGGACTTACAATGAGCAGTTCTTC. Translation: CASSQDGGTYNEQFF.

This clone was picked up one time. V and J are TRBV5-1 and TRBJ1-1; tentative D call: TRBD1 (5 bases). In germline, CDR1 is SGHRS, CDR2 YFSETQ. CDR3 size: 14 residues. Deletions cut 0 bases from V and 6 bases from J, with 12 bases between. The CDR3 DNA sequence: TGCGCCAGCAGCTTGGCCTTCTGGGGCGCTGAAGCTTTCTTT. Residues: CASSLAFWGAEAFF. The full variable domain, its missing parts supplied by reference TRBV5-1 and TRBJ1-1, is KAGVTQTPRYLIKTRGQQVTLSCSPISGHRSVSWYQQTPGQGLQFLFEYFSETQRNKGNFPGRFSGRQFSNSRSEMNVSTLELGDSALYLCASSLAFWGAEAFFGQGTRLTVV.

This clone was recorded a few times. CDR3 sequence: CASRQTGTWEQYF. The DNA for the CDR3 is TGTGCCAGCAGGCAGACAGGGACGTGGGAGCAGTACTTC. J is TRBJ2-7 and V is TRBV25-1; 7 bases align to TRBD1. The CDR3 is made up of 13 amino acids. The V gene's germline CDR1 is MGHDK and CDR2 SYGVNS. V was clipped by 6 bases and J by 7 bases; unmatched bases: 9.

The rearrangement joins TRBV6-5 to TRBJ2-7, with 12 bases identical to TRBD1. CDR1 and CDR2 from the germline V gene are MNHEY and SVGAGI. Trimming took 4 bases from V and 6 from J; bases not matched to a gene: 7. This CDR3 has 15 amino acids. CDR3 DNA sequence: TGTGCCAGCAGTTCGGGACAGGGGGCTTTCTCCGAGCAGTACTTC. It translates to CASSSGQGAFSEQYF.

This clone was picked up one time. This rearrangement joins TRBV7-2 to TRBJ2-1, with D perhaps matching TRBD2 (5 bases). This CDR3 has 15 amino acids. Germline loops: CDR1 SGHTA, CDR2 FQGNSA. Trimming stripped 1 base from V and 2 bases from J, with 9 bases between. The chain's CDR3 is CASSLVPSPYNEQFF. The CDR3 DNA sequence: TGTGCCAGCAGCTTAGTTCCTAGCCCCTACAATGAGCAGTTCTTC.

V usage is TRBV27 and J usage is TRBJ1-1, with 12 bases that match TRBD1. Germline CDR1 is MNHEY and CDR2 is SMNVEV (reference sequence). V was clipped by 7 bases and J by 3 bases; unmatched bases: 18. The CDR3 totals 19 residues. CDR3: CASNFASGQGALGYTEAFF. The CDR3 region has the DNA TGTGCCAGCAACTTTGCATCGGGACAGGGGGCCCTAGGTTACACTGAAGCTTTCTTT.

The V call is TRBV10-3, the J call TRBJ2-7, with TRBD1 identical over 11 bases. This CDR3 region has 19 residues. The ends lost 4 bases at V and 2 bases at J; junction bases unmatched: 16. The V gene's germline CDR1 is ENHRY and CDR2 SYGVKD. The CDR3 loop is CAISADRGLPSGLPYEQYF. The CDR3 coding sequence is TGTGCCATCAGTGCGGACAGGGGGCTCCCTAGCGGGCTCCCCTACGAGCAGTACTTC.

The table lists this clone with a count of one. The rearrangement joins TRBV15 to TRBJ2-5; D unresolved. The CDR3 extends over 14 amino acids. Between the trimmed V and J ends, which lost 2 bases and 2 bases, there was a span of 9 bases. Looked up from germline, CDR1 is LNHNV and CDR2 is YYDKDF (reference sequence). This CDR3 reads CATSRQAIQETQYF. CDR3 DNA sequence: TGTGCCACCAGCAGACAGGCAATACAAGAGACCCAGTACTTC.

The V gene is TRBV7-8, the J gene TRBJ2-1; TRBD2 matches at 9 bases. Per the germline V gene, CDR1 is SGHVS and CDR2 is FQNEAQ. Unmatched junction bases numbered 7, after V lost 1 base and J lost 0 bases. The CDR3 has 18 amino acids. The CDR3 reads CASSLGVAGVTSYNEQFF. The CDR3 DNA reads TGTGCCAGCAGCTTAGGGGTAGCGGGAGTCACCTCCTACAATGAGCAGTTCTTC.

V gene TRBV27 combines with J gene TRBJ2-7; 10 bases are shared with TRBD2. The CDR3 loop spans 14 amino acids. Germline trimming cut 7 bases from V and 4 bases from J; bases unmatched to any gene: 7. The germline V gene encodes CDR1 MNHEY and CDR2 SMNVEV (reference sequence). The CDR3 loop reads CASTPSGGLYEQYF. In DNA form, the CDR3 reads TGTGCCAGCACCCCTAGCGGGGGCCTATACGAGCAGTACTTC.

The genes are TRBV15 and TRBJ2-5; D is uncertain. This CDR3 spans 12 amino acids. CDR1 LNHNV and CDR2 YYDKDF come from the germline V gene (reference sequence). Trimming removed 0 bases from V and 13 bases from J, with 12 bases in between. For the CDR3, the DNA is TGTGCCACCAGCAGAGATCTAGAGGAACGGTACTTC. Translating gives CATSRDLEERYF.

The genes are TRBV2 and TRBJ2-7; 10 positions agree with TRBD1. Germline-derived CDR1 and CDR2 are SNHLY and FYNNEI. The ends lost 10 bases at V and 6 bases at J; junction bases unmatched: 12. The CDR3 runs 14 residues. The CDR3 nucleotides read TGTGCCACCCAAAAGGGGACAGGGGTGTCCGAGCAGTACTTC. This codes for CATQKGTGVSEQYF.

This clone was seen a single time. The V call is TRBV30, the J call TRBJ2-3; no definite D call. Germline assignment: CDR1 GTSNPN and CDR2 SVGIG (reference sequence). V was trimmed by 3 bases and J by 6 bases, leaving 13 bases between them. The length of the CDR3 is 13 residues. CDR3 sequence: CAWSRGLGDTQYF. In nucleotides, the CDR3 is TGTGCCTGGAGCCGCGGTCTCGGGGATACGCAGTATTTT.

The V gene is TRBV2, the J gene TRBJ2-3, with D unclear. This CDR3 is 15 amino acids long. The germline V and J ends were trimmed by 8 bases and 2 bases, with 17 bases remaining between them. Germline V gene data show CDR1 as SNHLY and CDR2 as FYNNEI. The CDR3 here is CASSLEVLSTDTQYF. For the CDR3, the DNA is TGTGCCAGCTCCCTTGAGGTTCTTTCCACAGATACGCAGTATTTT.

The chain recombines TRBV13 with TRBJ2-1, with TRBD1 matching 8 bases. V was pared by 5 bases and J by 9 bases, with 15 bases of the junction left unmatched. The CDR3 sequence is 16 residues long. Germline V gene sequence: CDR1 PRHDT, CDR2 FYEKMQ (reference sequence). CDR3 region: CASSLTGQGLRSEQFF. The CDR3 DNA sequence: TGTGCCAGCAGCCTTACCGGACAGGGTCTAAGGAGTGAGCAGTTCTTC.

V is TRBV18 and J is TRBJ1-2, with TRBD1 matching 8 bases. This CDR3 contains 15 residues. J was trimmed by 2 bases and V by 4 bases; bases with no gene match: 6. Germline V gives CDR1 KGHSH, CDR2 LQKENI. The chain's CDR3 is CASSRTGQGNYGYTF. The CDR3 DNA reads as TGTGCCAGCTCACGAACAGGACAGGGCAACTATGGCTACACCTTC.

This clone was observed a handful of times. The DNA of the CDR3 is TGTGCCAGCAGCTTGGGACAGACCTCCTACGAGCAGTACTTC. It encodes CASSLGQTSYEQYF. The chain combines TRBV6-5 with TRBJ2-7, with TRBD1 matching over 7 bases. This CDR3 is built from 14 residues. Germline CDR1 is MNHEY and CDR2 is SVGAGI. The junction had 5 bases not matched to a gene; V was cut back by 6 bases and J by 0 bases.

The chain combines TRBV11-3 with TRBJ2-7, with D tentatively TRBD2 (6 bases). The V and J ends lost 0 bases and 6 bases respectively, with 18 bases between them. CDR1 and CDR2 from the germline V gene are SGHNT and YENEEA. The CDR3 has 16 amino acids. The CDR3: CASSLEPPSAGGEQYF. In nucleotides, the CDR3 is TGTGCCAGCAGCTTAGAGCCCCCCTCGGCCGGGGGCGAGCAGTACTTC.

This chain joins TRBV2 and TRBJ2-7, with 9 bases fitting TRBD1. Germline values: CDR1 SNHLY, CDR2 FYNNEI. The CDR3 is 15 residues long. V shed 6 bases and J 3 bases; nucleotides not matched to a gene: 9. The CDR3, as DNA: TGTGCCAGCAGCCATCCCGGGACAGGGTACTACGAGCAGTACTTC. This sequence encodes CASSHPGTGYYEQYF.

This clone was seen once. This chain links TRBV9 with TRBJ1-2; 9 bases fit TRBD1. Germline CDR1 is SGDLS and CDR2 is YYNGEE. The CDR3 is 14 amino acids. V shed 0 bases and J 7 bases; nucleotides not matched to a gene: 4. CDR3 amino acids: CASSVADRGVGYTF. CDR3 DNA sequence: TGTGCCAGCAGCGTAGCGGACAGGGGTGTTGGCTACACCTTC.

The chain uses TRBV11-3 and TRBJ1-3, with 8 bases identical to TRBD1. The CDR3 length is 15 residues. From germline, CDR1 is SGHNT and CDR2 YENEEA. V shed 3 bases and J 3 bases; nucleotides not matched to a gene: 4. The CDR3 reads CASSFGQGGGNTIYF. The DNA of the CDR3 is TGTGCCAGCAGCTTTGGACAGGGCGGTGGAAACACCATATATTTT.

The rearrangement links TRBV6-6 to TRBJ1-6, with 7 bases aligning to TRBD1. Germline V CDR1 and CDR2: MNHNY, SVGAGI (reference sequence). The V and J ends lost 2 bases and 6 bases, in that order; junction bases with no gene match: 4. This CDR3 has 15 amino acids. This CDR3 reads CASSYIRGPNSPLHF. In nucleotides, the CDR3 is TGTGCCAGCAGTTACATAAGGGGGCCTAATTCACCCCTCCACTTT.

The V and J genes are TRBV27 and TRBJ2-7; 9 bases map to TRBD1. The CDR3 runs to 14 residues. Germline values: CDR1 MNHEY, CDR2 SMNVEV (reference sequence). The junction had 3 bases not matched to a gene; V was cut back by 6 bases and J by 0 bases. The CDR3 loop is CASRGTGTSYEQYF. CDR3 coding DNA: TGTGCCAGCAGAGGGACAGGGACCTCCTACGAGCAGTACTTC.

The V call is TRBV7-9, the J call TRBJ2-1, with D hard to call. V was cut by 1 base and J by 10 bases, with 14 bases left in between. This CDR3 comprises 14 residues. Germline CDR1 and CDR2: SEHNR and FQNEAQ (reference sequence). CDR3: CASSLVLVWAEQFF. In nucleotides, the CDR3 is TGTGCCAGCAGCTTAGTCCTCGTGTGGGCCGAGCAGTTCTTC.

The gene calls are TRBV18 and TRBJ2-5; 9 nucleotides agree with TRBD2. Germline CDR1 KGHSH, CDR2 LQKENI. V gave up 1 base and J gave up 1 base; unmatched junction bases: 16. The CDR3 is made up of 20 amino acids. The CDR3 sequence is CASSPRGLVLAGSFQETQYF. The CDR3 region has the DNA TGTGCCAGCTCACCACGAGGTCTAGTGCTAGCGGGATCCTTCCAAGAGACCCAGTACTTC.